The present T cell receptor beta chain was sequenced within a study of PD-1 blockade in mismatch repair-deficient tumors. Study in general: All were previously treated, progressing patients with eleven to twelve mismatch repair-deficient cancer types.

Whole-study results and caveats: Rapid post-treatment expansion, then contraction, generally preceding radiologic response, marked tumor-resident clones.

In its sample, this clone ranks as medium-sized (0.01 to 0.1%). No antigen is known for it. Every patient had mismatch repair deficiency by PCR or immunohistochemistry. This CDR3 comprises 18 residues. V was pared by 0 bases and J by 1 base, with 12 bases of the junction left unmatched. CDR1 and CDR2 from the germline V gene are MGHRA and YSYEKL. The table came from immunoSEQ multiplex PCR; TCRdb's copy has only in-frame clones and leaves some out. The sample yields some 45,000 clones, 77% seen once. The sample here was PBMCs, taken before pembrolizumab treatment. The chain combines TRBV4-1 with TRBJ2-7, with 7 bases matching TRBD2. This sequence originates from an adult with mismatch repair-deficient cancer. For the CDR3, the DNA is TGCGCCAGCAGCCAAGATTTAAGGCGGGAGAGGTTATCCTACGAGCAGTACTTC. This encodes CASSQDLRRERLSYEQYF.